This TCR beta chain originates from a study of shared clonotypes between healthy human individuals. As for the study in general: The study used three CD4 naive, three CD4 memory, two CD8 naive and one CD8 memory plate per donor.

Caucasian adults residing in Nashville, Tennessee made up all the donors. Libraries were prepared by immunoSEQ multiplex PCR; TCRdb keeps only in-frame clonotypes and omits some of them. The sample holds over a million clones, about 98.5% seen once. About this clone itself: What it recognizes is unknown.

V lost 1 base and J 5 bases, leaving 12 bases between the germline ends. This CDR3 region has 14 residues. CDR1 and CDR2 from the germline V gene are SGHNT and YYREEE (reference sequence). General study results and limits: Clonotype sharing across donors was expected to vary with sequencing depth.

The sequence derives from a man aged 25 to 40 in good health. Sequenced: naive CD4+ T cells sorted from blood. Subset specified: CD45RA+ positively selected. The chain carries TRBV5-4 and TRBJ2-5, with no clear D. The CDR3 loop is CASSLNYLQETQYF. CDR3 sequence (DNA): TGTGCCAGCAGCTTGAACTACCTCCAGGAGACCCAGTACTTC.